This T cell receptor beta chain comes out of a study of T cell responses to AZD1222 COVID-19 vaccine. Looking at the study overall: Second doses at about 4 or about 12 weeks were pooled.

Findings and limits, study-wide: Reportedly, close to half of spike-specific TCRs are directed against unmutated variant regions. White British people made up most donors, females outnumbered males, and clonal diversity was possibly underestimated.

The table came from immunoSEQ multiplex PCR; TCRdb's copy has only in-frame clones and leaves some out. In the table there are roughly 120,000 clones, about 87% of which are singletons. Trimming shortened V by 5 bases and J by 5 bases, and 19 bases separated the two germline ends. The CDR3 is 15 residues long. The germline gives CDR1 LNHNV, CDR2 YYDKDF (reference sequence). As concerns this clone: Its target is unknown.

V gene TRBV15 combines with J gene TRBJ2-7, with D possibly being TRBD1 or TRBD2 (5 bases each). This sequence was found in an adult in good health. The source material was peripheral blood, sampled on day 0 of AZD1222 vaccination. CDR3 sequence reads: CATSPQRDGVDEQYF. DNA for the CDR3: TGTGCCACCAGCCCCCAACGGGACGGCGTCGACGAGCAGTACTTC.